Reported below is one T cell receptor beta chain. Its antigen is currently unknown. This CDR3 has 14 residues. Germline CDR1 reads SGHDT; CDR2 reads YYEEEE. The V and J ends lost 0 bases and 3 bases respectively, with 7 bases between them. This sample was taken from a study of T cell responses to AZD1222 COVID-19 vaccine. Overall study findings and caveats: Donors were chiefly white British, with a greater number of females, and clonal diversity was perhaps underestimated. Receipt of two AZD1222 doses was followed by a rise in Spike-specific TCR breadth and depth. At baseline, seropositivity was found in only six or seven AZD1222 recipients.

TCRdb's copy holds only in-frame clones and misses some; the assay was immunoSEQ multiplex PCR. This table has 150,000 or so clones, 90% appearing once. The sample here was peripheral blood, taken on day 0 of AZD1222 vaccination. The chain employs TRBV5-6 and TRBJ1-5, with TRBD1 as a possible D gene (5 bases). The sequence derives from an adult in good health. CDR3 in amino acids: CASSLGQFNQPQHF. CDR3 nucleotides: TGTGCCAGCAGCTTGGGACAGTTCAATCAGCCCCAGCATTTT.